One and the same sample provided the 25 T cell receptor beta chains below, sequenced in a study of T cell repertoires in cytomegalovirus infection. TCRdb used MiXCR to reprocess the reads, holding one entry per CDR3 protein. The sample lists approximately 730,000 distinct CDR3 sequences; 25% to 35% were seen once. The antigens of these receptors remain unknown. The input for sequencing was cultured CD8+ T cells from PBMCs, taken from culture after CMV antigen stimulation. Receptors were obtained from a human donor in good health (CMV status not recorded). Some clones in this sample may be carry-over from other donors' samples.

This clonotype appeared a few times. The chain is built from TRBV5-4 and TRBJ2-3; D unclear. This CDR3 has 16 residues. Trimming took 0 bases from V and 0 from J, leaving 11 bases between them. Germline CDR1 reads SGHNT; CDR2 reads YYREEE (reference sequence). CDR3 residues: CASSLEGIHSTDTQYF. The CDR3 DNA reads as TGTGCCAGCAGCTTGGAAGGGATCCACAGCACAGATACGCAGTATTTT.

The gene calls are TRBV28 and TRBJ1-6; the match to TRBD1 covers 9 bases. V gave up 6 bases and J gave up 8 bases; unmatched junction bases: 8. Germline CDR1 reads MDHEN; CDR2 reads SYDVKM. This CDR3 comprises 15 residues. The CDR3 is CASRTRDRAYSPLHF. The CDR3 coding sequence is TGTGCCAGCAGAACAAGGGACAGGGCTTATTCACCCCTCCACTTT.

The V and J genes are TRBV10-3 and TRBJ1-2, with TRBD1 matching 12 bases. Trimming cost V 7 bases and J 8 bases; bases outside gene matches: 14. Per germline, CDR1 ENHRY and CDR2 SYGVKD. This CDR3 region has 16 residues. CDR3 sequence: CAITKGTGGMSMGYTF. Here the CDR3 DNA reads TGTGCCATCACTAAGGGGACAGGGGGCATGTCTATGGGCTACACCTTC.

This clonotype came up a few times. The chain recombines TRBV7-6 with TRBJ2-5, with TRBD2 as a possible D gene (5 bases). The CDR3 has 11 amino acids. V lost 4 bases and J lost 11, with 11 bases in between. CDR1 and CDR2 from the germline V gene are SGHVS and FNYEAQ. CDR3: CASSSSGMQYF. The CDR3, as DNA: TGTGCCAGCAGCTCCTCGGGGATGCAGTACTTC.

The chain recombines TRBV27 with TRBJ2-2; D not certain. The CDR3 spans 15 residues. V lost 2 bases, J lost 1 base, and 8 bases lay in between. Germline V gene lookup returns CDR1 MNHEY and CDR2 SMNVEV (reference sequence). The CDR3 is CASSLGSLNTGELFF. CDR3 DNA: TGTGCCAGCAGTTTAGGGTCCTTGAACACCGGGGAGCTGTTTTTT.

This clonotype has more than one count but fewer than ten. The rearrangement uses TRBV4-3 and TRBJ2-2; 7 bases align to TRBD1. Trimming cost V 5 bases and J 3 bases; bases outside gene matches: 9. CDR1 LGHNA and CDR2 YSLEER come from the germline V gene. The CDR3 spans 16 residues. In DNA form, the CDR3 reads TGCGCCAGCAGCTCTCATAAGACAGGGTACACCGGGGAGCTGTTTTTT. It codes for CASSSHKTGYTGELFF.

J is TRBJ2-7 and V is TRBV4-2, with D tentatively TRBD2 (6 bases). Germline lookup yields CDR1 LGHNA and CDR2 YNFKEQ. V shed 4 bases and J shed 7 bases, with 14 bases lying between them. This CDR3 has 13 amino acids. CDR3 in amino acids: CASSPPGTQEQYF. DNA of the CDR3: TGTGCCAGCAGCCCCCCAGGGACTCAAGAGCAGTACTTC.

This clonotype has ten or more counts. This rearrangement joins TRBV7-8 to TRBJ1-5; D is uncertain. CDR1 and CDR2 (germline): SGHVS, FQNEAQ. The CDR3 length is 15 residues. Trimming took 5 bases from V and 4 from J, leaving 15 bases between them. The CDR3 loop is CASSQLHLVNQPQHF. The DNA of the CDR3 is TGTGCCAGCAGCCAACTTCATCTCGTAAATCAGCCCCAGCATTTT.

This clonotype was seen more than once but under ten times. V and J are TRBV7-9 and TRBJ2-3; 8 bases are a match to TRBD2. V dropped 5 bases and J dropped 4; count of bases not matched to a gene: 14. Germline-derived CDR1 and CDR2 are SEHNR and FQNEAQ (reference sequence). The CDR3 is 17 amino acids. CDR3 nucleotide sequence: TGTGCCAGCAGCCCTTGGGCGCGGGGGGCAAACTCAGATACGCAGTATTTT. Protein product: CASSPWARGANSDTQYF.

The chain uses TRBV7-3 and TRBJ2-1; 7 bases are a match to TRBD1. CDR1 SGHTA and CDR2 FQGTGA come from the germline V gene. This CDR3 region has 18 residues. V was pared by 3 bases and J by 10 bases, with 21 bases of the junction left unmatched. CDR3 coding DNA: TGTGCCAGCAGCTTCATGCGCCGGCCAGCAAGGAGCAGGGGGGAGCAGTTCTTC. It is translated as CASSFMRRPARSRGEQFF. Together with reference TRBV7-3 and TRBJ2-1, the CDR3 gives the full variable domain: GAGVSQTPSNKVTEKGKYVELRCDPISGHTALYWYRQSLGQGPEFLIYFQGTGAADDSGLPNDRFFAVRPEGSVSTLKIQRTERGDSAVYLCASSFMRRPARSRGEQFFGPGTRLTVL.

This clonotype was recorded a few times. The junction differs from germline at one of its ends, possibly a read error. This chain connects TRBV7-6 to TRBJ2-5; 7 bases match TRBD2. Germline CDR1 and CDR2: SGHVS and FNYEAQ. The CDR3 totals 16 residues. The CDR3 region has the DNA TGTGCTAGCAGCCCCCCCGGGCCTAGCGGACGGGAGACCCAGTACTTC. Translated: CASSPPGPSGRETQYF.

This clonotype was detected many times. CDR3 bases: TGTGCCAGCAGCTTAACGTCTGGGGTCGAGTCACCCCTCCACTTT. Protein: CASSLTSGVESPLHF. V usage is TRBV7-9 and J usage is TRBJ1-6; D remains unclear. Germline CDR1 SEHNR, CDR2 FQNEAQ (reference sequence). Trimming pared 2 bases from V and 10 bases from J, leaving 15 bases between. The CDR3 is made up of 15 amino acids.

As concerns this clonotype: Germline and junction disagree at one end, which may indicate a read error. The V call is TRBV7-9, the J call TRBJ2-6, with 7 bases aligning to TRBD1. Germline CDR1 SEHNR, CDR2 FQNEAQ (reference sequence). The CDR3 length is 24 residues. Here the CDR3 DNA reads TGTGCCAGCAGCTTATTCATCTACGGGGTAACCCGTGACAGGGTAGAATCTGGGGCCGACGTCCTGACTTTC. Amino acid sequence: CASSLFIYGVTRDRVESGADVLTF.

The rearrangement joins TRBV2 to TRBJ1-2; D gene ambiguous. Deletions cut 4 bases from V and 3 bases from J, with 15 bases between. Germline V gene data show CDR1 as SNHLY and CDR2 as FYNNEI. This CDR3 is 15 amino acids long. In DNA form, the CDR3 reads TGTGCCAGCAGTGGACTCTCCGGAGGTTACTATGGCTACACCTTC. Residues: CASSGLSGGYYGYTF.

This clonotype was picked up a small number of times. V is TRBV7-9 and J is TRBJ2-1, with TRBD1 as a possible D gene (6 bases). V was trimmed by 5 bases and J by 0 bases, leaving 14 bases between them. Germline V CDR1 and CDR2: SEHNR, FQNEAQ (reference sequence). This CDR3 contains 16 residues. The CDR3 nucleotides are TGTGCCAGCAGCCGCCGCCGGGACACCTCCTACAATGAGCAGTTCTTC. It yields the protein CASSRRRDTSYNEQFF. Based on the CDR3 plus reference TRBV7-9 and TRBJ2-1, the full variable domain is DTGVSQNPRHKITKRGQNVTFRCDPISEHNRLYWYRQTLGQGPEFLTYFQNEAQLEKSRLLSDRFSAERPKGSFSTLEIQRTEQGDSAMYLCASSRRRDTSYNEQFFGPGTRLTVL.

In this sample, this clonotype turned up a few times. The CDR3 DNA reads as TGTGCCAGTAGTATCTCACGGAGCTCCTACAATGAGCAGTTCTTC. Encoded protein: CASSISRSSYNEQFF. The J gene is TRBJ2-1, the V gene TRBV19; D call uncertain. Germline CDR1 is LNHDA and CDR2 is SQIVND (reference sequence). V gave up 3 bases and J gave up 0 bases, with 9 bases separating them. The CDR3 spans 15 residues.

This chain uses TRBV4-1 with TRBJ1-1; 10 positions agree with TRBD1. V lost 2 bases, J lost 5 bases, and 8 bases stayed unmatched. The CDR3 sequence is 16 residues long. The germline V gene encodes CDR1 MGHRA and CDR2 YSYEKL. The DNA of the CDR3 is TGCGCCAGCAGCCAAAGGACAGGGGGATACGATACTGAAGCTTTCTTT. It is translated as CASSQRTGGYDTEAFF.

There are many counts of this clonotype. The V and J genes are TRBV7-6 and TRBJ2-1, with TRBD2 identical over 10 bases. With V trimmed by 5 bases and J by 6 bases, 10 bases remained unmatched. The germline V gene has CDR1 SGHVS and CDR2 FNYEAQ. The CDR3 runs 16 residues. CDR3 in DNA: TGTGCCAGCAGCCACTCCGGACTAGCGGTTCTCAATGAGCAGTTCTTC. Residues: CASSHSGLAVLNEQFF.

This clonotype was detected ten times or more. This chain connects TRBV7-2 to TRBJ2-7; 7 bases align to TRBD1. This CDR3 is built from 15 residues. The V gene end was trimmed by 3 bases and the J gene end by 0 bases; junction bases not matched to a gene: 5. The germline CDR1 and CDR2 sequences are SGHTA and FQGNSA. Written as DNA, the CDR3 is TGTGCCAGCAGCTTTATGGACAGGCCCTCCTACGAGCAGTACGTC. It translates to CASSFMDRPSYEQYV.

This clonotype appeared a few times. This chain joins TRBV28 and TRBJ1-1; D ambiguous. There are 14 residues in the CDR3. The ends were cut back, 3 bases at V and 0 bases at J, with 8 bases in the middle. From germline, CDR1 is MDHEN and CDR2 SYDVKM. CDR3 loop: CASSFARLNTEAFF. The CDR3 bases are TGTGCCAGCAGTTTCGCCAGACTGAACACTGAAGCTTTCTTT.

This chain joins TRBV7-6 and TRBJ1-6; D is perhaps TRBD1 (5 bases). This CDR3 spans 16 amino acids. The germline V gene has CDR1 SGHVS and CDR2 FNYEAQ. V was pared by 5 bases and J by 9 bases, with 20 bases between. The CDR3 spells CASSTTAVGVSSPLHF. The CDR3 region has the DNA TGTGCCAGCAGCACGACAGCCGTTGGGGTTAGTTCACCCCTCCACTTT.

The chain carries TRBV7-6 and TRBJ2-3, with 8 bases matching TRBD2. This CDR3 contains 16 residues. CDR1 and CDR2 from the germline V gene are SGHVS and FNYEAQ. V lost 5 bases to trimming and J lost 2 bases; unmatched junction nucleotides: 9. The CDR3 here is CASSRPSAGVTDTQYF. DNA of the CDR3: TGTGCCAGCAGCCGGCCGTCAGCGGGGGTCACAGATACGCAGTATTTT.

CDR3 sequence (DNA): TGTGCCAGCAGCCCATCAGGACTAGCGGGTTTTACGCGGGAGACCCAGTACTTC. Protein: CASSPSGLAGFTRETQYF. The J gene is TRBJ2-5, the V gene TRBV7-1, with TRBD2 identical over 11 bases. TRBV7-1 is treated as an ORF (open reading frame) with a function not yet certain. V was pared by 5 bases and J by 5 bases, with 16 bases of the junction left unmatched. The CDR3 spans 18 residues.

About this clonotype itself: Its ends do not fully match the called genes, so a read error is possible. This chain connects TRBV6-5 to TRBJ1-1; D remains ambiguous. The V gene's germline CDR1 is MNHEY and CDR2 SVGAGI. The CDR3 has 11 amino acids. CDR3: CASSDMSALAF. The DNA of the CDR3 is TGTGCCAGCAGCGACATGTCAGCCTTGGCTTTT.

This clonotype has more than one count but fewer than ten. The genes are TRBV5-1 and TRBJ2-7; D may be TRBD2 (6 bases). The V and J ends lost 6 bases and 3 bases respectively, with 13 bases between them. The germline gives CDR1 SGHRS, CDR2 YFSETQ. CDR3 length: 13 amino acids. CDR3 in amino acids: CASKGGDGYEQYF. CDR3 DNA: TGCGCCAGCAAAGGAGGGGACGGCTACGAGCAGTACTTC.